The 2 T cell receptor beta chains below were found in one sample sequenced in a study of T cell responses to AZD1222 COVID-19 vaccine. Assay used: immunoSEQ multiplex PCR; TCRdb lists only in-frame clones, some missing. The sample lists some 86,000 clones; around 81% were seen once. The sample in question was peripheral blood, obtained on day 0 of AZD1222 vaccination. These receptors came from an adult in good health.

V usage is TRBV7-9 and J usage is TRBJ1-6; D gene ambiguous. The CDR3 length is 13 residues. The ends were cut back, 6 bases at V and 7 bases at J, with 10 bases in the middle. Germline assignment: CDR1 SEHNR and CDR2 FQNEAQ (reference sequence). The CDR3, as DNA: TGTGCCAGCAGTAAGGAATACAATTCACCCCTCCACTTT. It specifies CASSKEYNSPLHF.

The rearrangement links TRBV5-1 to TRBJ1-1, with 7 bases matching TRBD1. The trim removed 0 bases at V and 1 base at J, leaving 6 bases unmatched. The germline gives CDR1 SGHRS, CDR2 YFSETQ. The CDR3 covers 16 residues. The CDR3 DNA sequence: TGCGCCAGCAGCTTGGTCCAGGGGGTGAGGAACACTGAAGCTTTCTTT. As protein: CASSLVQGVRNTEAFF.